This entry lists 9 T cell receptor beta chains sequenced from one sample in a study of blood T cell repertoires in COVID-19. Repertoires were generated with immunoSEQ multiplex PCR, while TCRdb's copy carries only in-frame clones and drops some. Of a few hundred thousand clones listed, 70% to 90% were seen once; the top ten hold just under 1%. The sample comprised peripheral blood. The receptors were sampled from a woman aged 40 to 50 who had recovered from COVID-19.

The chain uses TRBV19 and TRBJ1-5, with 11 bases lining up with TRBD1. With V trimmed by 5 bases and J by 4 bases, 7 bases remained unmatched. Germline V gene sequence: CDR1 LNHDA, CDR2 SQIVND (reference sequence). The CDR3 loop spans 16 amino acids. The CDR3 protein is CASSPRDRGRNQPQHF. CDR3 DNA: TGTGCCAGTAGTCCCAGGGACAGGGGGAGGAATCAGCCCCAGCATTTT.

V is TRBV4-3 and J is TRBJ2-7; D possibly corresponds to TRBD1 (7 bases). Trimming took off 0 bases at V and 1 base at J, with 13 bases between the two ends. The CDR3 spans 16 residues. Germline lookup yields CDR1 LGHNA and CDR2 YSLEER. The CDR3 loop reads CASSQEGGQPSYEQYF. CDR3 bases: TGCGCCAGCAGCCAAGAGGGGGGACAGCCGTCCTACGAGCAGTACTTC.

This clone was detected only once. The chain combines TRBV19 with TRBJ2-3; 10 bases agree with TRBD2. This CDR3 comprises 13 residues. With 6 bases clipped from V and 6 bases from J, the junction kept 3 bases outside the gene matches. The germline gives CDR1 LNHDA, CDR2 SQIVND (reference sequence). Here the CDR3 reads CASSPGLADTQYF. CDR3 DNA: TGTGCCAGTAGCCCGGGACTAGCGGATACGCAGTATTTT.

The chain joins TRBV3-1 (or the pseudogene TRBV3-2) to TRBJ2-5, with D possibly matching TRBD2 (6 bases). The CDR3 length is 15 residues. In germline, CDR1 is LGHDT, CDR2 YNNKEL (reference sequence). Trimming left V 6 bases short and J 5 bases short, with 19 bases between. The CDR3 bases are TGTGCCAGCAGTAAACCGCTACCCCGGGGGGAGACCCAGTACTTC. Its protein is CASSKPLPRGETQYF.

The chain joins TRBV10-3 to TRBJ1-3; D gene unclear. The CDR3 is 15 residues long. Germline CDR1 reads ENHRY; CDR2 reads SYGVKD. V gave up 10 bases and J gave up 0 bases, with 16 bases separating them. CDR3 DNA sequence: TGTGCCACCCGAGGGCAGCCGCTCTCTGGAAACACCATATATTTT. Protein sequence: CATRGQPLSGNTIYF.

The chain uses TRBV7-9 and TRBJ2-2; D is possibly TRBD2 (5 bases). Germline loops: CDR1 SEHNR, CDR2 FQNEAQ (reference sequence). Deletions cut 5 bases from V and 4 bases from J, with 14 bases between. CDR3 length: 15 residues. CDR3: CASSPRGGPTGELFF. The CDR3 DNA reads TGTGCCAGCAGCCCCCGGGGTGGCCCCACCGGGGAGCTGTTTTTT.

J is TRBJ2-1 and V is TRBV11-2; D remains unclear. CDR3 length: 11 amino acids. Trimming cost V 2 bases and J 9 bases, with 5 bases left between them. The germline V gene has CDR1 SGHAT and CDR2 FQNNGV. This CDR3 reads CASSLSGEQFF. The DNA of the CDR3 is TGTGCCAGCAGCTTATCGGGTGAGCAGTTCTTC. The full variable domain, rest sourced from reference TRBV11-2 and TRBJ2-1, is EAGVAQSPRYKIIEKRQSVAFWCNPISGHATLYWYQQILGQGPKLLIQFQNNGVVDDSQLPKDRFSAERLKGVDSTLKIQPAKLEDSAVYLCASSLSGEQFFGPGTRLTVL.

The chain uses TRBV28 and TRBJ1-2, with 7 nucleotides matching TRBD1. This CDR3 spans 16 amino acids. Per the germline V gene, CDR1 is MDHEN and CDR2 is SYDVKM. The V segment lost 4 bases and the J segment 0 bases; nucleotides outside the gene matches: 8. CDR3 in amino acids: CASSSPQQGANYGYTF. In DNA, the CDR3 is TGTGCCAGCAGTTCCCCCCAGCAGGGGGCTAACTATGGCTACACCTTC.

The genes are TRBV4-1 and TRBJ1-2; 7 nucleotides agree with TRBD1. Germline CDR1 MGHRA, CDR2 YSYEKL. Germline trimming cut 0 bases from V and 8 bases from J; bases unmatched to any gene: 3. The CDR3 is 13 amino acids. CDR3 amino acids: CASSQDRGMGYTF. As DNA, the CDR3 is TGCGCCAGCAGCCAAGACAGGGGGATGGGCTACACCTTC.